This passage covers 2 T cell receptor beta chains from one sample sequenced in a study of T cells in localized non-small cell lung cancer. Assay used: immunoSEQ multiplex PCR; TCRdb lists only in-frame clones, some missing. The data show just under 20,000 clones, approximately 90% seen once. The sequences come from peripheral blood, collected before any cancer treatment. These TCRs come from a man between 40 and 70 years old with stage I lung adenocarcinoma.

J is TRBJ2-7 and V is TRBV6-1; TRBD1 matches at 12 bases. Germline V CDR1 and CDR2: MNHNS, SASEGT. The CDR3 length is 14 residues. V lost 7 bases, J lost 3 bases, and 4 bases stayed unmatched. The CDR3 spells CASTGTGGVYEQYF. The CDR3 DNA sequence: TGTGCCAGCACCGGGACAGGGGGCGTCTACGAGCAGTACTTC.

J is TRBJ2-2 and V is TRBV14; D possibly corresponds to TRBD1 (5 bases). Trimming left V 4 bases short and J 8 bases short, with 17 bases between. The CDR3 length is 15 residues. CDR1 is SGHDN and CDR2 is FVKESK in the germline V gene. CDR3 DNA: TGTGCCAGCAGCCCAATTTCGGTTCGACAGGGGGAGCTGTTTTTT. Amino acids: CASSPISVRQGELFF.